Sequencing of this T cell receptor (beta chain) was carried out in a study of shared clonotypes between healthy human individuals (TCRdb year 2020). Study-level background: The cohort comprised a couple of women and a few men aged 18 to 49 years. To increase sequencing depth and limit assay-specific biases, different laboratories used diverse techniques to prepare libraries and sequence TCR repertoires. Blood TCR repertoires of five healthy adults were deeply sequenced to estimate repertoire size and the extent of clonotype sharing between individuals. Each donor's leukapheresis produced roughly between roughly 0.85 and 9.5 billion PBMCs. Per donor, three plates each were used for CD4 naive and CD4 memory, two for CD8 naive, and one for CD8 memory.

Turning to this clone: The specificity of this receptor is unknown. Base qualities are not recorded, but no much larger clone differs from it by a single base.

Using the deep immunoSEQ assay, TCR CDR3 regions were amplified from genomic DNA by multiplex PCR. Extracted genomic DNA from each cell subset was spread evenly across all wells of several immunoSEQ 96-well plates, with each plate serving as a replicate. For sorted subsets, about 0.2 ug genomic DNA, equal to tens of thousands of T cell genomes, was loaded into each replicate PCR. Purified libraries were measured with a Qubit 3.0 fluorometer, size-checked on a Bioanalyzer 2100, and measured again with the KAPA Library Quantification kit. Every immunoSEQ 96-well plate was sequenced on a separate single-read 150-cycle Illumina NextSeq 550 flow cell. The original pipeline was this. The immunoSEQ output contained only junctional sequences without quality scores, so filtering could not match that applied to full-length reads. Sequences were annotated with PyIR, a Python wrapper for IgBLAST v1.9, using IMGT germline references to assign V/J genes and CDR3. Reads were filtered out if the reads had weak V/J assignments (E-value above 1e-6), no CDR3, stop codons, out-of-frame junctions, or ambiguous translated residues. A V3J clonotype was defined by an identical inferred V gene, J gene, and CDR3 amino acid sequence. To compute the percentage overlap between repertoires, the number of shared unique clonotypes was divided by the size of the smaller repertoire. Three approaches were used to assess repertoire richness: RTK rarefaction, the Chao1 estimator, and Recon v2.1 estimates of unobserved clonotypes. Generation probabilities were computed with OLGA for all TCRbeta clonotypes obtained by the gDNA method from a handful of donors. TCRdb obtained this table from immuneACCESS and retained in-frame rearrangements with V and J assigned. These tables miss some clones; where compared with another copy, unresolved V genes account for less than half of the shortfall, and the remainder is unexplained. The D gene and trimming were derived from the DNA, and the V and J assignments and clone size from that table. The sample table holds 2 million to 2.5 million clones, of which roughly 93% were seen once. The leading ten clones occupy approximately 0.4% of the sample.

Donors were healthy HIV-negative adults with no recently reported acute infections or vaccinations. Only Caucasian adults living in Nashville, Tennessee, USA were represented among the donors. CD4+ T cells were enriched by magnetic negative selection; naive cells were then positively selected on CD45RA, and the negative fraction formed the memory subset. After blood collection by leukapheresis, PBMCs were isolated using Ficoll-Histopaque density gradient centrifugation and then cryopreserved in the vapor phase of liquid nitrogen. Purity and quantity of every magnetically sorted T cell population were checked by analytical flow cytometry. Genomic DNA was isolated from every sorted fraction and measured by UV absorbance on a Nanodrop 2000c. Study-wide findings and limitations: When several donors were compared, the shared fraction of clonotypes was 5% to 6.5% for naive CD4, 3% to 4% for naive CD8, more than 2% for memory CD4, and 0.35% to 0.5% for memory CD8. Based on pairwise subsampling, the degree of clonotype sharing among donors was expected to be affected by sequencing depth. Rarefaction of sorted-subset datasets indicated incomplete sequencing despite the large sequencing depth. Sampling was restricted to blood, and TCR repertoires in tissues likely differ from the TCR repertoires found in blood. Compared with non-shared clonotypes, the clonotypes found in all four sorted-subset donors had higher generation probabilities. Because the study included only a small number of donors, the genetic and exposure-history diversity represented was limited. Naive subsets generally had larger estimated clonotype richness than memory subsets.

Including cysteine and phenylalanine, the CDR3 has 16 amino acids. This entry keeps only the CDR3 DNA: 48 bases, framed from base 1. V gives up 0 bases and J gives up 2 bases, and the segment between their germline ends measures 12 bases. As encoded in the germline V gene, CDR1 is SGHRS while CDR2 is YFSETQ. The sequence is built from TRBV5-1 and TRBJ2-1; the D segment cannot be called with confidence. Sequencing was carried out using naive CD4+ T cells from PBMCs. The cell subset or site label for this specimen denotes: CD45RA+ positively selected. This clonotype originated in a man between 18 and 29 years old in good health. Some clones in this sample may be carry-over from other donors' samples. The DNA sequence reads TGCGCCAGCAGCTTGGCTTCTCCTTCAGCCTACAATGAGCAGTTCTTC. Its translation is CASSLASPSAYNEQFF.